The rows below give T cell receptor beta chains drawn from one sample of a study of glioma-infiltrating T cells. MiXCR was run by TCRdb on the multiplex PCR reads, yielding one entry per CDR3 protein. The sample holds 45,000 or so distinct CDR3 sequences; 20% to 25% are singletons and the top ten take roughly 6.1%. Material for sequencing was glioma tissue, nonneoplastic brain tissue, or PBMCs (not recorded which). These receptors all come from a human donor with low-grade glioma or glioblastoma, undergoing nonglioma brain surgery, or in good health (not recorded which). Both conserved end residues are part of each CDR3. The order of the fields is clone size, V gene, D gene, J gene, CDR3 DNA, CDR3 protein. D genes are given only for firm matches. Size values are once, few and many counts, or a class for expanded clones, and some rows have none.

clone size: many; V gene: TRBV4-2; D gene: -; J gene: TRBJ1-5; CDR3 DNA: TGTGCCAGCAGCCAAGATCCGGGGTTGGATCAGCCCCAGCATTTT; CDR3 protein: CASSQDPGLDQPQHF
clone size: many; V gene: TRBV10-3; D gene: TRBD1; J gene: TRBJ1-2; CDR3 DNA: TGTGCCATCAGTGGGGACAGGGTCTCGGATGGCTACACCTTC; CDR3 protein: CAISGDRVSDGYTF
clone size: many; V gene: TRBV4-1; D gene: -; J gene: TRBJ1-1; CDR3 DNA: TGCGCCACCAGGTTTGGGGTGCGGAGGAACACTGAAGCTTTCTTT; CDR3 protein: CATRFGVRRNTEAFF
clone size: many; V gene: TRBV5-4; D gene: -; J gene: TRBJ1-2; CDR3 DNA: TGTGCCAGCAGCGAGACCGGGGCGACTGGCTACACCTTC; CDR3 protein: CASSETGATGYTF
clone size: many; V gene: TRBV4-1; D gene: TRBD2; J gene: TRBJ2-1; CDR3 DNA: TGCGCCAGCAGCCAAGATAGGGGACTAAGCTCCTACAATGAGCAGTTCTTC; CDR3 protein: CASSQDRGLSSYNEQFF
clone size: -; V gene: TRBV18; D gene: -; J gene: TRBJ1-5; CDR3 DNA: TGTGTTAGCTCACCAGCCAACAATCAGCCCCAGCATTTT; CDR3 protein: CVSSPANNQPQHF
clone size: many; V gene: TRBV12-3/TRBV12-4; D gene: -; J gene: TRBJ2-3; CDR3 DNA: TGTGCCAGCAGTTCGGGCTATCGCACAGATACGCAGTATTTT; CDR3 protein: CASSSGYRTDTQYF
clone size: -; V gene: TRBV6-5; D gene: -; J gene: TRBJ1-1; CDR3 DNA: TGTGCTAGCATCGAACTGGAGAACACTGAAGCTTTCTTT; CDR3 protein: CASIELENTEAFF
clone size: many; V gene: TRBV5-1; D gene: TRBD1; J gene: TRBJ1-2; CDR3 DNA: TGCGCCAGCAGCTTGATATCAGGGGGGAGCCCTACCTATGGCTACACCTTC; CDR3 protein: CASSLISGGSPTYGYTF
clone size: many; V gene: TRBV2; D gene: TRBD2; J gene: TRBJ2-1; CDR3 DNA: TGTGCCAGCTGTAGCGGGAGGACGAATGAGCAGTTCTTC; CDR3 protein: CASCSGRTNEQFF
clone size: many; V gene: TRBV5-1; D gene: TRBD2; J gene: TRBJ2-5; CDR3 DNA: TGCGCCAGCAGCTTAAATCTAGCGGGACGAGAGACCCAGTACTTC; CDR3 protein: CASSLNLAGRETQYF
clone size: many; V gene: TRBV7-3; D gene: -; J gene: TRBJ2-7; CDR3 DNA: TGTGCCAGCAGCTTATCGGGACCCCCTGTATCCGAGCAGTACTTC; CDR3 protein: CASSLSGPPVSEQYF
clone size: many; V gene: TRBV6-1; D gene: -; J gene: TRBJ2-7; CDR3 DNA: TGTGCCAGCAGTCATCGGACAGTGGCCTACGAGCAGTACTTC; CDR3 protein: CASSHRTVAYEQYF
clone size: many; V gene: TRBV19; D gene: -; J gene: TRBJ2-1; CDR3 DNA: TGTGCCAGTAGTATAAAGCGGAGGGCAAGCTCCTACAATGAGCAGTTCTTC; CDR3 protein: CASSIKRRASSYNEQFF